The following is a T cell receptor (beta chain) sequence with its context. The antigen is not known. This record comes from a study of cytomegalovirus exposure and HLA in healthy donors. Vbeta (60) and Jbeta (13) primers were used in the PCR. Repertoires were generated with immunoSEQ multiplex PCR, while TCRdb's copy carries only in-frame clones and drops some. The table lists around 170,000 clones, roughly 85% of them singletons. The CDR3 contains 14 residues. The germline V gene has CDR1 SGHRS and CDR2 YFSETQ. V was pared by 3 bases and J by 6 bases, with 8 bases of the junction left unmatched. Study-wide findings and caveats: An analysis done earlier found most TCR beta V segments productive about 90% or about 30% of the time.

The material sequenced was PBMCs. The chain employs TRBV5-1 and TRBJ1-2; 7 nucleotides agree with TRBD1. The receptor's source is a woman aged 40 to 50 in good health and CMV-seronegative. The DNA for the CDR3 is TGCGCCAGCAGCTCCGCGACAGGGTTTAATGGCTACACCTTC. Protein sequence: CASSSATGFNGYTF.